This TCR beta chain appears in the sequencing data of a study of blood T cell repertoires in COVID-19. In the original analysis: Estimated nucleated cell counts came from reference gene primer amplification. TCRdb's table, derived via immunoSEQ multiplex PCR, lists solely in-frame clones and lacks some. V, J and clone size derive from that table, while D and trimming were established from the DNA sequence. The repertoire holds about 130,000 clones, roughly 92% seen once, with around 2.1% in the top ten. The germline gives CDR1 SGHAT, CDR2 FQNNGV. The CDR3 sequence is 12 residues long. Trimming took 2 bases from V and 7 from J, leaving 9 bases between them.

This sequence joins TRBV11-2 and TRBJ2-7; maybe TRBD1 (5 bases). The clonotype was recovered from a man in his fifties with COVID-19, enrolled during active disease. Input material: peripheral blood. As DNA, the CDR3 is TGTGCCAGCAGCTTATGGGCAGGGGAGCAGTACGTC. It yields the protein CASSLWAGEQYV.